This entry lists 27 T cell receptor beta chains sequenced from one sample in a study of blood T cell repertoires in COVID-19. Libraries were prepared by immunoSEQ multiplex PCR; TCRdb keeps only in-frame clonotypes and omits some of them. This sample has more than 45,000 clones, with around four fifths found just once. Sequencing used peripheral blood. These receptors came from a human donor in a cohort sampled during active COVID-19.

This clone was recorded once. The rearrangement joins TRBV30 to TRBJ1-3; D is undetermined. Trimming removed 0 bases from V and 1 base from J, with 7 bases in between. This CDR3 spans 14 amino acids. The germline V gene encodes CDR1 GTSNPN and CDR2 SVGIG (reference sequence). In DNA form, the CDR3 reads TGTGCCTGGAGTGTTCAGGCTTCTGGAAACACCATATATTTT. Translation gives CAWSVQASGNTIYF.

The chain joins TRBV3-1 (or the pseudogene TRBV3-2) to TRBJ2-2, with 8 bases matching TRBD1. Germline trimming cut 2 bases from V and 5 bases from J; bases unmatched to any gene: 4. This CDR3 region has 15 residues. The germline V gene encodes CDR1 LGHDT and CDR2 YNNKEL (reference sequence). The CDR3 spells CASSQYRGRTGELFF. CDR3 sequence (DNA): TGTGCCAGCAGCCAATACAGGGGGAGGACCGGGGAGCTGTTTTTT.

The V gene is TRBV19, the J gene TRBJ2-1; 10 nucleotides agree with TRBD1. CDR1 is LNHDA, CDR2 SQIVND, per germline (reference sequence). The CDR3 runs 19 residues. With V trimmed by 5 bases and J by 6 bases, 19 bases remained unmatched. CDR3 coding DNA: TGTGCCAGTAGTCCCCCCCGGGACAGGGGAAGTTTGCGTCGCAATGAGCAGTTCTTC. This sequence encodes CASSPPRDRGSLRRNEQFF.

The chain is built from TRBV7-3 and TRBJ2-5; TRBD1 aligns across 8 bases. V was clipped by 5 bases and J by 4 bases; unmatched bases: 3. This CDR3 is built from 13 residues. The germline V gene encodes CDR1 SGHTA and CDR2 FQGTGA. The CDR3 nucleotides are TGTGCCAGCAGCGCGGACAGGGCAGAGACCCAGTACTTC. As protein: CASSADRAETQYF.

A few counts support this clone. The V and J genes are TRBV7-9 and TRBJ1-4; maybe TRBD1 (5 bases). The CDR3 sequence is 17 residues long. CDR1 and CDR2 from the germline V gene are SEHNR and FQNEAQ (reference sequence). The ends were cut back, 2 bases at V and 3 bases at J, with 16 bases in the middle. The CDR3 region is CASSLSGTSGANEKLFF. In DNA form, the CDR3 reads TGTGCCAGCAGCTTATCCGGGACGTCGGGGGCTAATGAAAAACTGTTTTTT.

The chain carries TRBV4-3 and TRBJ1-6; D might be TRBD1 (6 bases). Germline V gene data show CDR1 as LGHNA and CDR2 as YSLEER. The V end lost 4 bases, the J end lost 8 bases, and 15 bases lay between the germline ends. The CDR3 runs to 15 residues. Written as DNA, the CDR3 is TGCGCCAGCAGCCGACTAACAGGGCCCCATTCACCCCTCCACTTT. This encodes CASSRLTGPHSPLHF.

The chain has TRBV5-1 and TRBJ1-2; no clear D gene. This CDR3 spans 15 amino acids. Trimming left V 0 bases short and J 5 bases short, with 14 bases between. Germline V gives CDR1 SGHRS, CDR2 YFSETQ. The CDR3 reads CASSLEGVATYGYTF. CDR3 in DNA: TGCGCCAGCAGCTTGGAAGGTGTTGCGACATATGGCTACACCTTC.

The chain has TRBV6-4 and TRBJ2-3, with a possible D match to TRBD2 (6 bases). V was trimmed by 5 bases and J by 4 bases, leaving 13 bases between them. Germline-derived CDR1 and CDR2 are MRHNA and SNTAGT. The CDR3 is 14 amino acids. The CDR3: CASSRDSRADTQYF. The CDR3 DNA follows: TGTGCCAGCAGTCGGGACTCCAGGGCAGATACGCAGTATTTT.

This chain links TRBV12-5 with TRBJ2-3; 8 positions match TRBD2. Trimming took 4 bases from V and 3 from J; bases not matched to a gene: 9. The CDR3 is 16 residues long. Germline CDR1 LGHNT, CDR2 FRNRAP. CDR3 loop: CASGSGGAGRTDTQYF. Here the CDR3 DNA reads TGTGCTAGTGGTTCCGGGGGGGCAGGCAGGACAGATACGCAGTATTTT.

There are a few counts of this clone. This rearrangement joins TRBV7-9 to TRBJ1-6, with D perhaps matching TRBD1 (6 bases). Germline V gene data show CDR1 as SEHNR and CDR2 as FQNEAQ (reference sequence). The length of the CDR3 is 15 residues. V was trimmed by 5 bases and J by 8 bases, leaving 16 bases between them. The DNA of the CDR3 is TGTGCCAGCAGCCACGGAGGGGGGGCGGATTCACCCCTCCACTTT. It yields the protein CASSHGGGADSPLHF.

The J gene is TRBJ2-1, the V gene TRBV10-3; D possibly corresponds to TRBD1 (6 bases). Deletions cut 3 bases from V and 4 bases from J, with 13 bases between. The germline gives CDR1 ENHRY, CDR2 SYGVKD. The CDR3 has 15 residues. Here the CDR3 reads CAISDGRGPYNEQFF. In nucleotides, the CDR3 is TGTGCCATCAGTGATGGCAGGGGACCTTACAATGAGCAGTTCTTC.

This clone was detected only a few times. The rearrangement joins TRBV27 to TRBJ1-6; no firm D call. V gave up 3 bases and J gave up 7 bases, with 10 bases separating them. The CDR3 is 14 amino acids. Germline V gene data show CDR1 as MNHEY and CDR2 as SMNVEV (reference sequence). The CDR3 region is CASSLLRVNSPLHF. The DNA for the CDR3 is TGTGCCAGCAGTTTGTTGCGGGTAAATTCACCCCTCCACTTT.

The CDR3 DNA reads as TGTGCCAGCAGCCCGACAGGGAGCTCCTACAATGAGCAGTTCTTC. This codes for CASSPTGSSYNEQFF. The chain carries TRBV6-5 and TRBJ2-1, with 7 bases fitting TRBD1. V shed 6 bases, J shed 0 bases, and the junction held 5 bases outside the gene matches. From germline, CDR1 is MNHEY and CDR2 SVGAGI. The CDR3 totals 15 residues.

The chain uses TRBV18 and TRBJ2-7, with D unresolved. In germline, CDR1 is KGHSH, CDR2 LQKENI. The CDR3 is made up of 14 amino acids. With 1 base removed from V and 0 bases from J, the gap between germline ends came to 7 bases. The CDR3 here is CASSPRGNSYEQYF. For the CDR3, the DNA is TGTGCCAGCTCACCACGCGGAAACTCCTACGAGCAGTACTTC.

This clone was seen a few times. V usage is TRBV29-1 and J usage is TRBJ2-7, with 8 bases aligning to TRBD2. J gave up 3 bases and V 5 bases, and 9 bases lay outside the gene matches. The CDR3 has 14 amino acids. The V gene's germline CDR1 is SQVTM and CDR2 ANQGSEA. The CDR3 coding sequence is TGCAGCGTTCCGGGAGGGGGACCCATCTACGAGCAGTACTTC. This codes for CSVPGGGPIYEQYF.

In its sample, this clone was seen once. V is TRBV5-1 and J is TRBJ2-7, with 10 positions matching TRBD1. V lost 3 bases and J lost 2; bases outside the gene matches: 8. The CDR3 is made up of 16 amino acids. Germline V gene lookup returns CDR1 SGHRS and CDR2 YFSETQ. The CDR3 DNA is TGCGCCAGCAGCTCTAAGGACAGGGGGGCCGCCTACGAGCAGTACTTC. Translating gives CASSSKDRGAAYEQYF. The whole variable domain, filled in from reference TRBV5-1 and TRBJ2-7, reads KAGVTQTPRYLIKTRGQQVTLSCSPISGHRSVSWYQQTPGQGLQFLFEYFSETQRNKGNFPGRFSGRQFSNSRSEMNVSTLELGDSALYLCASSSKDRGAAYEQYFGPGTRLTVT.

The gene calls are TRBV5-4 and TRBJ2-5; D possibly corresponds to TRBD2 (6 bases). Germline assignment: CDR1 SGHNT and CDR2 YYREEE (reference sequence). The germline V and J ends were trimmed by 0 bases and 5 bases, with 11 bases remaining between them. The CDR3 is 14 amino acids. CDR3 coding DNA: TGTGCCAGCAGCTTGGATGGGACTCGCGAGACCCAGTACTTC. This sequence encodes CASSLDGTRETQYF.

The rearrangement uses TRBV20-1 and TRBJ1-2, with a possible D match to TRBD1 (5 bases). Trimming left V 5 bases short and J 7 bases short, with 11 bases between. This CDR3 comprises 11 residues. Germline CDR1 DFQATT, CDR2 SNEGSKA (reference sequence). The CDR3 loop reads CSAPGLPGYTF. CDR3 bases: TGCAGTGCTCCGGGACTGCCTGGCTACACCTTC.

This rearrangement joins TRBV19 to TRBJ1-2; D gene unclear. The CDR3 length is 13 residues. Trimming pared 4 bases from V and 6 bases from J, leaving 12 bases between. Germline V CDR1 and CDR2: LNHDA, SQIVND (reference sequence). The CDR3 loop reads CASSRESRHGYTF. The CDR3 nucleotides read TGTGCCAGTAGTAGGGAGTCGCGCCATGGCTACACCTTC.

The V and J genes are TRBV10-1 and TRBJ2-1, with TRBD1 matching over 9 bases. Germline lookup yields CDR1 WNHNN and CDR2 SYGVQD (reference sequence). Unmatched junction bases numbered 3, after V lost 2 bases and J lost 1 base. This CDR3 has 16 amino acids. Here the CDR3 DNA reads TGCGCCAGCAGTGAGAAACAGGGGGCTTCCTACAATGAGCAGTTCTTC. Translated: CASSEKQGASYNEQFF.

This chain connects TRBV30 to TRBJ1-5; D possibly corresponds to TRBD1 (5 bases). The CDR3 runs 16 residues. The germline CDR1 and CDR2 sequences are GTSNPN and SVGIG (reference sequence). V shed 3 bases and J shed 5 bases, with 20 bases lying between them. CDR3 nucleotides: TGTGCCTGGAGCGGGGGTCTTGGGAATCGGGATCAGCCCCAGCATTTT. The encoded protein is CAWSGGLGNRDQPQHF.

This clone rates as medium-sized (0.01 to 0.1%). This chain links TRBV30 with TRBJ1-5; weak D call: TRBD1 (5 bases). Trimming took 0 bases from V and 5 from J, leaving 14 bases between them. Germline V CDR1 and CDR2: GTSNPN, SVGIG (reference sequence). The CDR3 has 15 residues. The CDR3 DNA follows: TGTGCCTGGAGTGTACGAGGGGAGGGTTATCAGCCCCAGCATTTT. It is translated as CAWSVRGEGYQPQHF. The variable domain in full, completed from reference TRBV30 and TRBJ1-5, reads SQTIHQWPATLVQPVGSPLSLECTVEGTSNPNLYWYRQAAGRGLQLLFYSVGIGQISSEVPQNLSASRPQDRQFILSSKKLLLSDSGFYLCAWSVRGEGYQPQHFGDGTRLSIL.

V gene TRBV25-1 combines with J gene TRBJ2-1, with TRBD2 matching 12 bases. Unmatched junction bases numbered 3, after V lost 8 bases and J lost 4 bases. This CDR3 region has 14 residues. Germline CDR1 MGHDK, CDR2 SYGVNS. The chain's CDR3 is CASGGLAGYNEQFF. CDR3 coding DNA: TGTGCCAGCGGGGGACTAGCGGGTTACAATGAGCAGTTCTTC.

The J gene is TRBJ1-5, the V gene TRBV18; 10 bases match TRBD1. Trimming removed 5 bases from V and 2 bases from J; junction bases left unmatched: 6. Germline values: CDR1 KGHSH, CDR2 LQKENI. The CDR3 spans 16 residues. Here the CDR3 DNA reads TGTGCCAGCTCAGTGACAGGGGGCAAGGGCAATCAGCCCCAGCATTTT. Its protein product is CASSVTGGKGNQPQHF.

The genes are TRBV5-4 and TRBJ1-2; no definite D call. The CDR3 has 13 residues. From germline, CDR1 is SGHNT and CDR2 YYREEE (reference sequence). Trimming took 0 bases from V and 3 from J, leaving 6 bases between them. CDR3 amino acids: CASSLGTDYGYTF. In DNA form, the CDR3 reads TGTGCCAGCAGCTTGGGAACGGACTATGGCTACACCTTC. Complete variable domain (other parts from reference TRBV5-4 and TRBJ1-2): ETGVTQSPTHLIKTRGQQVTLRCSSQSGHNTVSWYQQALGQGPQFIFQYYREEENGRGNFPPRFSGLQFPNYSSELNVNALELDDSALYLCASSLGTDYGYTFGSGTRLTVV.

The chain couples TRBV6-2 or TRBV6-3 to TRBJ2-7; TRBD1 might be the D (5 bases). Germline V gene lookup returns CDR1 MNHEY and CDR2 SVGEGT. Deletions cut 0 bases from V and 4 bases from J, with 7 bases between. This CDR3 is 13 amino acids long. CDR3 in DNA: TGTGCCAGCAGTTACTCAAGGGGATACGAGCAGTACTTC. It is translated as CASSYSRGYEQYF.

This clone has just one count. The V gene is TRBV7-2, the J gene TRBJ2-7; 11 positions match TRBD1. Germline V gene lookup returns CDR1 SGHTA and CDR2 FQGNSA. V lost 5 bases to trimming and J lost 4 bases; unmatched junction nucleotides: 7. The CDR3 runs to 15 residues. The CDR3 DNA sequence: TGTGCCAGCAGCGAGGGTGGACAGGGGGCTTACGAGCAGTACTTC. It yields the protein CASSEGGQGAYEQYF.